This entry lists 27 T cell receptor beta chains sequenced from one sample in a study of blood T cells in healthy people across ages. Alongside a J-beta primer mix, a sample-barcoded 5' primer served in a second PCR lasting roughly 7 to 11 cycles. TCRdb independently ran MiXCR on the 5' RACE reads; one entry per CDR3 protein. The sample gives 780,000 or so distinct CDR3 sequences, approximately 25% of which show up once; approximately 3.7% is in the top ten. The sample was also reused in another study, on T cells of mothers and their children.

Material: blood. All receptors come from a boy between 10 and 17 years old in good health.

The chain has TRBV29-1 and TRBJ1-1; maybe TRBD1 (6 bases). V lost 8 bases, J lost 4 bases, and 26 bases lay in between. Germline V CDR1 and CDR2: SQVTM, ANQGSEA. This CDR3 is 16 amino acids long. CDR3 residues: CSITPGPGVGGTEAFF. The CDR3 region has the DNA TGCAGCATCACGCCGGGACCAGGGGTTGGGGGCACTGAAGCTTTCTTT.

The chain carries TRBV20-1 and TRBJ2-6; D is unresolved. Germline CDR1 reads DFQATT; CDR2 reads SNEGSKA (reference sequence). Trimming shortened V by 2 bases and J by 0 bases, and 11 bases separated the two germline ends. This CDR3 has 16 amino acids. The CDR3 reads CSARNAHPSGANVLTF. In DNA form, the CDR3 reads TGCAGTGCTAGAAACGCGCACCCCTCTGGGGCCAACGTCCTGACTTTC.

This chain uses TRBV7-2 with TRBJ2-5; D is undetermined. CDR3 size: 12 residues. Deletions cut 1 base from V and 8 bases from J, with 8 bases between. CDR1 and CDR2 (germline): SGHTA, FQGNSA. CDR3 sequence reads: CASSLDIGTQYF. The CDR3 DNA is TGTGCCAGCAGCTTAGACATTGGAACCCAGTACTTC.

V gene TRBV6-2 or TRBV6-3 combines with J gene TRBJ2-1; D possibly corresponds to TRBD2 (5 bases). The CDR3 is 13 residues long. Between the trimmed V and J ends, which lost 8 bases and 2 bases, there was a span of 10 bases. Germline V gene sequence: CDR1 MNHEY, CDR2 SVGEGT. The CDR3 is CASGGLPYNEQFF. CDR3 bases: TGTGCCAGCGGTGGACTGCCCTACAATGAGCAGTTCTTC.

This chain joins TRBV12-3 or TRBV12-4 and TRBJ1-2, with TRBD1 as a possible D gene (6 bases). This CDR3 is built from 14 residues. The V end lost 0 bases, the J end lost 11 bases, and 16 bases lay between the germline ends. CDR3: CASSLAALQGRYTF. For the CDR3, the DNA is TGTGCCAGCAGTTTAGCGGCTTTACAGGGTCGGTACACCTTC.

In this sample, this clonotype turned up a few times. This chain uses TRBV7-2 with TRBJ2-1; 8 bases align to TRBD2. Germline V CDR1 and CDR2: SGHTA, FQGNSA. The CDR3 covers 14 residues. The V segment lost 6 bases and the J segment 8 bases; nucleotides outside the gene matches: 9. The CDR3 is CASRQAGVVDEQFF. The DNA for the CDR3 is TGTGCCAGCAGGCAAGCGGGAGTAGTTGATGAGCAGTTCTTC.

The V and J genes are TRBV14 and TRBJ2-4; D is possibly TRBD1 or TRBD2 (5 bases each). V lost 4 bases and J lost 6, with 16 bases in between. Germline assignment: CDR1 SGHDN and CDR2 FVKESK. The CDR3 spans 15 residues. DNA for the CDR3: TGTGCCAGCAGCCTCATGGGGGTCGTTCCAAACATTCAGTACTTC. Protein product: CASSLMGVVPNIQYF.

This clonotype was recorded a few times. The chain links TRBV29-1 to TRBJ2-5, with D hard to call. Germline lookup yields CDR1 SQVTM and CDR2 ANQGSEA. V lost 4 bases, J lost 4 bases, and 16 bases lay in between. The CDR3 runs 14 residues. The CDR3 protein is CSVVKPDVRETQYF. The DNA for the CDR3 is TGCAGCGTTGTTAAGCCGGACGTTCGAGAGACCCAGTACTTC.

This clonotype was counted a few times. The CDR3 is CASSWGGAGEETQYF. DNA for the CDR3: TGTGCCAGCAGTTGGGGGGGAGCAGGAGAGGAGACCCAGTACTTC. This chain links TRBV28 with TRBJ2-5; 7 bases agree with TRBD2. J gave up 5 bases and V 4 bases, and 10 bases lay outside the gene matches. The CDR3 totals 15 residues. Germline loops: CDR1 MDHEN, CDR2 SYDVKM.

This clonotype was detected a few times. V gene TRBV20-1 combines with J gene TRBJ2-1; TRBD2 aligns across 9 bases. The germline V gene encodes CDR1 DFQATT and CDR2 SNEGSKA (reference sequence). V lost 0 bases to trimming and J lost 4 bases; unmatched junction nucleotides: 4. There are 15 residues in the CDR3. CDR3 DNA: TGCAGTGCTAGAGAAGGGACTAGCTATTACAATGAGCAGTTCTTC. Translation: CSAREGTSYYNEQFF.

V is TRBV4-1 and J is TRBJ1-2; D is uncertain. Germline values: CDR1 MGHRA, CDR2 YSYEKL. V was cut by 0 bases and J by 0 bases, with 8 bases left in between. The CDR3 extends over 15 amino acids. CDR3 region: CASSQERVANYGYTF. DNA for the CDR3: TGCGCCAGCAGCCAAGAACGGGTAGCTAACTATGGCTACACCTTC.

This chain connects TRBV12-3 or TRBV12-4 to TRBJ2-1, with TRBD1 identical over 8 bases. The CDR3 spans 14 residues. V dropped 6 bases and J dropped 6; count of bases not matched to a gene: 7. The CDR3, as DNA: TGTGCCAGCAGCGCGGGACAGGCCCTCAATGAGCAGTTCTTC. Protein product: CASSAGQALNEQFF.

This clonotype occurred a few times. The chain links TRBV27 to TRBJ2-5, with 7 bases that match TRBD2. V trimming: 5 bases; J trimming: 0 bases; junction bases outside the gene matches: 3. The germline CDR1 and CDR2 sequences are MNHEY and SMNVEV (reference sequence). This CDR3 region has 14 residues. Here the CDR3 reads CASSTGTNQETQYF. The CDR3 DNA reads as TGTGCCAGCAGTACGGGGACTAACCAAGAGACCCAGTACTTC.

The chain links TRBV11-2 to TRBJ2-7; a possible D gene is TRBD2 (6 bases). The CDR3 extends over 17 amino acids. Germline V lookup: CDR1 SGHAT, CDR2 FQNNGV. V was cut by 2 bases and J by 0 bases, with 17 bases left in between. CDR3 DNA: TGTGCCAGCAGCTTAATGGTGGGACTCCTATACTCCTACGAGCAGTACTTC. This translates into CASSLMVGLLYSYEQYF. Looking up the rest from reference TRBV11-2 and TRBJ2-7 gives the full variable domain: EAGVAQSPRYKIIEKRQSVAFWCNPISGHATLYWYQQILGQGPKLLIQFQNNGVVDDSQLPKDRFSAERLKGVDSTLKIQPAKLEDSAVYLCASSLMVGLLYSYEQYFGPGTRLTVT.

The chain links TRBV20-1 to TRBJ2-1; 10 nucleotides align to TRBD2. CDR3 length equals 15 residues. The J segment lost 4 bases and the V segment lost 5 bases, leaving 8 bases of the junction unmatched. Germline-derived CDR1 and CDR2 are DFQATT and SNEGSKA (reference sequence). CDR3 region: CSASVSGGPYNEQFF. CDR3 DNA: TGCAGTGCTTCCGTTAGCGGGGGGCCGTACAATGAGCAGTTCTTC.

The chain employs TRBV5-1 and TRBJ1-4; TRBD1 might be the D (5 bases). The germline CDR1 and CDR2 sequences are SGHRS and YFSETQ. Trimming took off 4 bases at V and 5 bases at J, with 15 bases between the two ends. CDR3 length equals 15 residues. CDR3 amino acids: CASSDPRDGNEKLFF. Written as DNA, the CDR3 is TGCGCCAGCAGCGACCCCCGGGACGGAAATGAAAAACTGTTTTTT.

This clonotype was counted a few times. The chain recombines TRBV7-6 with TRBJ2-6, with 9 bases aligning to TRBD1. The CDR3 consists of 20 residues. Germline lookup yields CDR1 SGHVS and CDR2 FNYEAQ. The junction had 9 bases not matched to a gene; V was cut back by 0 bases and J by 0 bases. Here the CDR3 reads CASSLAPPTGGISGANVLTF. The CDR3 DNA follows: TGTGCCAGCAGCTTAGCGCCCCCGACAGGGGGAATCTCTGGGGCCAACGTCCTGACTTTC.

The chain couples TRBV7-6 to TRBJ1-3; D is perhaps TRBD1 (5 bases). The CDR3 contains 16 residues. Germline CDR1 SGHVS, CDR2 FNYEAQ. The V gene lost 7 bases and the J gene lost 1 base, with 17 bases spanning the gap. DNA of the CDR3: TGTGCCAGCACCTCCGGGCCCGGGACGTCTGGAAACACCATATATTTT. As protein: CASTSGPGTSGNTIYF.

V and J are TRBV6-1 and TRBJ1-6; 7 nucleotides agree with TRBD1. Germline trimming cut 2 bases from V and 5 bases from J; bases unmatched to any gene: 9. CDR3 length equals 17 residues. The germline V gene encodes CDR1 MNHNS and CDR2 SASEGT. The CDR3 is CASSELPGTVDNSPLHF. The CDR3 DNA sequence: TGTGCCAGCAGTGAACTCCCCGGGACAGTAGATAATTCACCCCTCCACTTT.

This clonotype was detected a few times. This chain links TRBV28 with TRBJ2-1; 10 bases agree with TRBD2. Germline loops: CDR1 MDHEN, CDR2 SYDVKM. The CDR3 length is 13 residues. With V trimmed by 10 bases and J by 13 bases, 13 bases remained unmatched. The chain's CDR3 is CAINPGASGSQFF. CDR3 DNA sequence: TGTGCCATCAACCCTGGGGCTAGCGGGAGTCAGTTCTTC.

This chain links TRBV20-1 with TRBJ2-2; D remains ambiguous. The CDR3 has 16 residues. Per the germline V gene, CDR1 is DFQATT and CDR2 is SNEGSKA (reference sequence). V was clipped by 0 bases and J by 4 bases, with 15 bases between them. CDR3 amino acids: CSARDLRTSGTGELFF. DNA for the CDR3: TGCAGTGCTAGAGATTTGCGCACCTCGGGCACCGGGGAGCTGTTTTTT.

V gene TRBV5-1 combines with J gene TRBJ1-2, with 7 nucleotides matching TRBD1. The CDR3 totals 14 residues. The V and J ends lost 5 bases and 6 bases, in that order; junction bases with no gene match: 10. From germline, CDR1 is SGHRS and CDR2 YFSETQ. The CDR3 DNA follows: TGCGCCAGCAGGGAAGTTGGTACAGGGGATGGCTACACCTTC. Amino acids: CASREVGTGDGYTF.

The chain's CDR3 is CSARTGEKLFF. CDR3 bases: TGCAGTGCCAGGACAGGCGAAAAACTGTTTTTT. The chain joins TRBV20-1 to TRBJ1-4; 7 bases fit TRBD1. The ends lost 6 bases at V and 8 bases at J; junction bases unmatched: 3. CDR1 is DFQATT, CDR2 SNEGSKA, per germline (reference sequence). CDR3 length: 11 amino acids.

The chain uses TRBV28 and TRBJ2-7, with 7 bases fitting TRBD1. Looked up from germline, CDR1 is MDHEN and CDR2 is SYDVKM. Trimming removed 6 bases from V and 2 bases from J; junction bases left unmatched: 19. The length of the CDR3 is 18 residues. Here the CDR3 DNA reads TGTGCCAGCAGCCACCCGCCCCCGACAGGGCCGGGAACCTACGAGCAGTACTTC. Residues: CASSHPPPTGPGTYEQYF.

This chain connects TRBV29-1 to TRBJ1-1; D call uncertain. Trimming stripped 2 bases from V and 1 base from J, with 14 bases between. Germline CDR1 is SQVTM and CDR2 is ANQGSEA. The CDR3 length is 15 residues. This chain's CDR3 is CSVEMAPGRNTEAFF. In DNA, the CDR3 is TGCAGCGTTGAAATGGCCCCCGGGCGGAACACTGAAGCTTTCTTT.

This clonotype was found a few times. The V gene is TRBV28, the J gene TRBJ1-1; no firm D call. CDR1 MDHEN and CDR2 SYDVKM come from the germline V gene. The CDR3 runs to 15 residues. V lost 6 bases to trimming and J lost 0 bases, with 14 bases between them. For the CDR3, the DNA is TGTGCCAGCAGCCCCCCTACCGGGATGAACACTGAAGCTTTCTTT. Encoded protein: CASSPPTGMNTEAFF.

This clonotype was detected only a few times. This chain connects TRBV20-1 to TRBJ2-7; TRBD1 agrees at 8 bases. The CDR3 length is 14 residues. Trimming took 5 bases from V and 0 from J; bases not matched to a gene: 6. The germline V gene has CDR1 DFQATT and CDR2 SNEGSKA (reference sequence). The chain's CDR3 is CSARMDRVSYEQYF. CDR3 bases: TGCAGTGCTCGAATGGACAGGGTCTCCTACGAGCAGTACTTC.